This TCR beta chain derives from a study of cytomegalovirus exposure and HLA in healthy donors (dated by TCRdb to about 2017). The study in broad terms: According to an earlier analysis of 587 of the donors, some 180 million T cells yielded 120 million or so unique TCR beta sequences and about 280 Gb of sequence data. An early release covering 500 to 750 HLA-typed donors comprised about 320 gigabases of sequencing data and 85 million or so unique TCR sequences. Of the roughly 390 genotyped donors, 65% to 90% were placed in the genetic ancestry cluster associated with self-reported Caucasian donors. The study was designed to test whether signatures of past pathogen exposure could be identified by cataloging public T cell receptors. The study used immunosequencing to profile the T cell repertoires of about 670 subjects and linked those repertoires to cytomegalovirus serostatus. Along with the approximately 620-subject first cohort, a separate validation cohort of 120 different subjects was used. The study combined high-throughput TCR immunosequencing, statistical association of individual TCRs with disease status, and machine learning to predict cytomegalovirus infection status. A later analysis re-examined previously published TCR beta repertoires from more than 550 donors and added high-resolution HLA genotyping to investigate patterns of TCR occurrence. Rather than drawing on any new phenotypic data, the later analysis identified candidate immune exposures from TCR beta sequences and the way those sequences occurred across donors. In an earlier analysis of over 550 of the donors, high-throughput TCR beta sequencing was used to judge whether each TCR beta V gene segment behaved as functional or pseudogenic. Alongside the repertoire data, information on donor age, sex, ethnicity and CMV serostatus was compiled. A later genetic analysis took genome-wide SNP genotypes for about three fifths of the 666 donors and used that subset as a discovery cohort. All discovery cohort repertoires had been generated using a single sequencing platform. Both class I and class II loci were covered by HLA typing, at four-digit resolution. The number of donors typed differed by locus, with about 629-630 for A, B, C, DRB1 and DQB1, over 500 for DQA1, about 610 for DPA1, and around 430 for DPB1. A few DR-DQ haplotypes were treated as single units for association and clustering because of strong linkage in the cohort. Among 398 genotyped donors of the cohort, an average of around 250,000 unique TCR beta nucleotide sequences was sequenced per donor, of which 15% to 20% were non-productive. What the work shows at the level of the full study, not this receptor alone: Three of the identified cytomegalovirus-associated TCR beta chains were confirmed in vitro to be specific for cytomegalovirus antigens. The presence/absence analyses assumed that sequencing depth was roughly uniform across donors, and that assumption may not be true. A later analysis found that most CMV-associated TCR beta chains appeared HLA-restricted, with HLA associations seemingly driven largely by CMV exposure. Only TCR beta chains were sequenced in this cohort, and the absence of alpha or paired-chain data limited detectable features. According to a later analysis, TCR association rates differed among HLA loci, with DRB1 alleles showing the most associated TCRs and HLA-C alleles showing the fewest. The study gave a list of 150 to 200 TCR beta chains associated with cytomegalovirus. An earlier analysis of approximately 570 of the donors showed that most TCR beta V segments appeared in productive rearrangements either about 90% or about 30% of the time, which broadly matched IMGT annotations. Linkage disequilibrium might explain the correlated functional status among segregating V segments, but an unknown experimental factor could not be ruled out. The classifier was reported to diagnose cytomegalovirus status with high specificity and sensitivity in both the original cohort and the validation cohort. When HLA alleles, especially DR and DQ, strongly co-occurred, TCR associations were difficult to assign to individual alleles. Most TCR sequences were observed very rarely across donors, whereas some public TCRs were present in many individuals. Compared with the approximately 720-donor mean, donors in an Asian-associated ancestry cluster had fewer N-insertions in productive TCRs, according to a later genetic analysis. Because counts were too low, 15 to 20 rarely observed V segments, including chromosome 9 orphons, were excluded from the earlier analysis of roughly 580 of the donors. In a later analysis, some 18,000 TCR beta sequences were associated with specific HLA alleles at a false discovery rate of 0.05. According to a later analysis, parvovirus B19, influenza, CMV and Epstein-Barr virus appeared linked to several top co-occurrence clusters. An association between a missense DCLRE1C variant and V-gene and J-gene trimming of TCR beta chains was found in a later genetic analysis and replicated in an independent cohort. Some IMGT-functional V segments, including TRBV6-2 and TRBV6-3, could not be distinguished by the 87-base-pair reads and were therefore excluded. The authors suggested that the approach could potentially be generalized to other disease states and immunological phenotypes. A further reported finding was that TCR beta sequences accurately predicted the HLA-A and HLA-B alleles for most subjects in the first cohort. In a later analysis, HLA-associated TCR beta chains showed more clonal expansion and lower generation probabilities than non-associated chains that were equally common. A cluster of highly shared sequence variants was judged likely to be a technical artifact of the sequencing pipeline. Because some donors lacked HLA typing at each locus, the association tests relied only on the typed subset. CMV serostatus was the only immune exposure information available for the cohort.

The sample holds a few counts of this clone. The target of this receptor is not known. The sample holds no much larger clone one base away, and base qualities are not on file. The cohort was made up of roughly 670 healthy bone marrow donors. At the time of sampling, all cohort members were nominally healthy, though unrecorded immune exposures were likely present. The donor tested CMV seronegative and was one of the 352 seronegative cohort members. A peripheral blood sample was collected from each donor, and TCR beta sequencing was performed on peripheral blood mononuclear cells. Genomic DNA extraction from the blood cell samples was performed with the Qiagen DNeasy Blood Extraction Kit. The germline V gene (reference sequence) specifies SGHNT as CDR1 and YYREEE as CDR2. Measured from the cysteine to the phenylalanine, the CDR3 is 15 residues long. Solely the CDR3 DNA is kept, with 45 bases framed from the first base. V loses 4 bases at its end and J loses 6 bases; junction bases beyond the gene matches: 9.

Library method: the immunoSEQ multiplex PCR assay. For the multiplex PCR, a mixture combining 60 forward primers for TCR Vbeta segments and 13 reverse primers for TCR Jbeta segments was used. The CDR3 region of rearranged TCR beta genes was amplified from genomic DNA with a multiplex PCR assay. The Illumina HiSeq System was used to sequence the amplified TCR beta libraries as 87-base-pair reads. In the paper's pipeline: A later analysis tallied 75 million to 95 million unique TCR beta chains across the roughly 610 repertoires, and some 10 million of those chains were shared by two or more donors. To remove PCR and sequencing errors, raw reads were error-corrected and collapsed into unique sequences using a nearest-neighbor algorithm that merged closely related sequences. V, D and J gene segments were assigned by aligning CDR3 sequences to IMGT reference sequences. For a sequence to be retained, a match of at least six nucleotides to both a V gene segment and a J gene segment was required. Rearrangements were classified as productive when the CDR3 lacked stop codons and remained in frame with V and J, and all other rearrangements were classified as non-productive. CDR3 was defined according to IMGT convention as the region running from the second conserved V-encoded cysteine to the conserved J-encoded phenylalanine. The earlier analysis of about 620 of the donors excluded sequences that lacked an unambiguous match to a single V gene segment. An earlier analysis of under 750 of the donors called V segments functional above 56.7% productive rearrangements and segregating when the between-donor standard deviation exceeded 5%. To diagnose cytomegalovirus status from the catalog of TCR beta chain sequences, a statistical classification framework was built. V and J gene assignment, in a later analysis, came from comparing TCR nucleotide sequences with IMGT/GENE-DB human TR gene sequences. Using the TCRdist pipeline, a later analysis assigned CDR3 sequences along with most-parsimonious VDJ recombination scenarios. In a later analysis, each TCR beta chain was defined by its CDR3 amino acid sequence together with its V-gene family, and reads lacking a unique V-gene family were excluded. A later analysis removed several hundred highly shared, low-generation-probability nucleotide sequences to deal with suspected cross-contamination and a sequencing artifact. For each public chain, a later analysis derived a clonal expansion index from normalized ranks of inferred template counts within each repertoire. A later analysis computed generation probabilities with a VDJ recombination model fitted to out-of-frame rearrangements, and checked the results against IGoR. In a later analysis, hypergeometric tests were used to score TCR-TCR, TCR-HLA and TCR-CMV co-occurrence, with a repertoire-size bias correction applied to TCR pairs. A later analysis estimated false discovery rates by permuting HLA or CMV assignments 20 times. In a later analysis, co-occurring TCRs were grouped using DBSCAN, and TCRdist sequence similarity was added for clustering within HLA-allele-positive subsets. For co-occurrence clustering, repertoires with fewer than 30,000 or more than 120,000 public chains were excluded, along with five repertoires with anomalous nucleotide sharing. TCRdb stores this immuneACCESS table with in-frame sequences only. Part of the clones is absent; in the studies checked, under half of the shortfall reflects unresolved V genes, and no reason is known for the rest. V, J and clone size derive from that table, while D and trimming were established from the DNA sequence. The sample contains roughly 170,000 clones, 65% to 80% of them found a single time. The ten largest account for 1.6% of the sample.

The chain joins TRBV5-4 to TRBJ2-2; TRBD1 matches 7 bases in the middle. Sequencing was carried out using PBMCs. The clonotype was recovered from a woman aged 30 to 39 in good health and CMV-seronegative. The nucleotide sequence reads TGTGCCAGCAGCACGATAGGGGGCCCCGCCGGGGAGCTGTTTTTT. It codes for CASSTIGGPAGELFF.